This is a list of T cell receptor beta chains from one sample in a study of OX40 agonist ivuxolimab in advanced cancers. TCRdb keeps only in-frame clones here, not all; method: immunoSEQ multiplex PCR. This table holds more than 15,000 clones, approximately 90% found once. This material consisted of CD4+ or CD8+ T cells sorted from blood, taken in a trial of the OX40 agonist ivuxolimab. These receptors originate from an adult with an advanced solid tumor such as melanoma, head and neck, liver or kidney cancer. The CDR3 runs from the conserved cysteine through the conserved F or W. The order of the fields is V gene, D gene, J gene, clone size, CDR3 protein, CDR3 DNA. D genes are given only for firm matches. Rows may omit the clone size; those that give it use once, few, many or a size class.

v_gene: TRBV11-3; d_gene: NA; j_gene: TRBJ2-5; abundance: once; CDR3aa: CASSSGPTAETQYF; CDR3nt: TGTGCCAGCAGCTCAGGCCCGACTGCGGAGACCCAGTACTTC
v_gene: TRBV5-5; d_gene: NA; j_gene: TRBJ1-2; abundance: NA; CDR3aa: CASSLIQGDGYTF; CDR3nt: TGTGCCAGCAGCTTGATTCAGGGTGATGGCTACACCTTC
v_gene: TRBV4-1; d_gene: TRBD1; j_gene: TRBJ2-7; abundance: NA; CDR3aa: CASSQGTGQNYEQYF; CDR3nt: TGCGCCAGCAGCCAAGGGACAGGGCAAAACTACGAGCAGTACTTC
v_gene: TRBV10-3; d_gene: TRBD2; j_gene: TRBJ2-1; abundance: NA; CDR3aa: CAISESTSGTSYNEQFF; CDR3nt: TGTGCCATCAGTGAGTCGACTAGCGGGACTAGCTACAATGAGCAGTTCTTC
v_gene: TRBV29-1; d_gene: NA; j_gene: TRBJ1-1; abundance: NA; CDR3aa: CSVGGGLLRTEAFF; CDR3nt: TGCAGCGTAGGGGGGGGACTTCTACGGACTGAAGCTTTCTTT
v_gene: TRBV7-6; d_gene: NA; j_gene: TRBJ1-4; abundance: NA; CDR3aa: CASSLESREKLFF; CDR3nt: TGTGCCAGCAGCTTAGAATCTCGCGAAAAACTGTTTTTT
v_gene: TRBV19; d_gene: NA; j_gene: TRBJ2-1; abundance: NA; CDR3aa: CASSMAGYDYNEQFF; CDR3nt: TGTGCCAGTAGTATGGCTGGGTATGACTACAATGAGCAGTTCTTC
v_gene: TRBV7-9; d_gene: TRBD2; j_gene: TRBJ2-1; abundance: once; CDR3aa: CASSPPTSGTYNEQFF; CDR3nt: TGTGCCAGCAGCCCCCCGACTAGCGGGACCTACAATGAGCAGTTCTTC
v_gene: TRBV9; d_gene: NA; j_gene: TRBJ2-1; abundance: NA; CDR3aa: CASSSWDSDSYNEQFF; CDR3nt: TGTGCCAGCAGCTCCTGGGACTCCGACTCCTACAATGAGCAGTTCTTC
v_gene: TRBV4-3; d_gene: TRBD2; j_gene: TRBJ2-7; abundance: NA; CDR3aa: CASSRSTSGLYEQYF; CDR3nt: TGCGCCAGCAGCCGATCGACTAGCGGTCTCTACGAGCAGTACTTC
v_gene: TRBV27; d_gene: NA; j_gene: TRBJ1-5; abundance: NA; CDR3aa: CASSFFEETRSYSNQPQHF; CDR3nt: TGTGCCAGCAGTTTCTTCGAGGAAACCCGGAGCTATAGCAATCAGCCCCAGCATTTT
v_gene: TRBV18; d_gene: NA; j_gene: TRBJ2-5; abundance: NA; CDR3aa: CASSLEETQYF; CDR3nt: TGTGCCAGCTCCCTGGAAGAGACCCAGTACTTC
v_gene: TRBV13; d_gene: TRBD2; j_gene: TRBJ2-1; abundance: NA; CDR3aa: CASSFRTSGPYNEQFF; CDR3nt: TGTGCCAGCAGCTTTCGGACTAGCGGTCCCTACAATGAGCAGTTCTTC
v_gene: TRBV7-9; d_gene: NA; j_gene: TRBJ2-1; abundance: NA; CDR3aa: CASSLGQYNEQFF; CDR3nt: TGTGCCAGCAGCTTAGGACAGTACAATGAGCAGTTCTTC
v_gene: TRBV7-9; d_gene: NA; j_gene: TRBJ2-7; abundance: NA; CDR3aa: CASSLAPYEQYF; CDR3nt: TGTGCCAGCAGCTTAGCGCCCTACGAGCAGTACTTC
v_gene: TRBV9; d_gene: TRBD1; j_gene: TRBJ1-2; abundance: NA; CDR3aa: CASSVGGTGLGQNYGYTF; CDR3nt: TGTGCCAGCAGCGTAGGCGGGACAGGGTTGGGTCAAAACTATGGCTACACCTTC
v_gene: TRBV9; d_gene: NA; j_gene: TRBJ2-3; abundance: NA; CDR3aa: CASSAEGDTQYF; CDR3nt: TGTGCCAGCAGCGCAGAGGGGGATACGCAGTATTTT
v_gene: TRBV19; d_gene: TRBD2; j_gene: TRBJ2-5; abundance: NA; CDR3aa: CASSMRALAGQETQYF; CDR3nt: TGTGCCAGTAGTATGAGAGCACTAGCGGGACAGGAGACCCAGTACTTC
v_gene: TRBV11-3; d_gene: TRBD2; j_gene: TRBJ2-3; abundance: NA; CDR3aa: CASSSGLAVLGSTDTQYF; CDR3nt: TGTGCCAGCAGCTCCGGACTAGCGGTTTTGGGTAGCACAGATACGCAGTATTTT
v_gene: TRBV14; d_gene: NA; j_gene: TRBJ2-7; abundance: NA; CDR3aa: CASSQRGYSREQYF; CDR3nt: TGTGCCAGCAGCCAAAGGGGGTATTCTCGGGAGCAGTACTTC
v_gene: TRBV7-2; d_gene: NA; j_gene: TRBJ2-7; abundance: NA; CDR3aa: CASSLVGTAISYEQYF; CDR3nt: TGTGCCAGCAGCTTAGTAGGGACCGCCATCTCCTACGAGCAGTACTTC
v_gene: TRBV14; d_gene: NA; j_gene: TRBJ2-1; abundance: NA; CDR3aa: CASSQDLGGIIHNEQFF; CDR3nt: TGTGCCAGCAGCCAAGATCTAGGGGGAATTATCCACAATGAGCAGTTCTTC
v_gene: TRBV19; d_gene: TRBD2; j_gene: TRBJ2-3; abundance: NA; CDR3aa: CASSSRTSRPTDTQYF; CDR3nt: TGTGCCAGTAGTAGCCGGACTAGCAGACCCACAGATACGCAGTATTTT
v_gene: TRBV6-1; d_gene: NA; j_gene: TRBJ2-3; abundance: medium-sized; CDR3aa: CASSDLGTQYF; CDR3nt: TGTGCCAGCAGTGACCTGGGTACGCAGTATTTT
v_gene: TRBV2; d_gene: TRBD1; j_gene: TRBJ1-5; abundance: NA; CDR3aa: CASSEFQGAQGEPQHF; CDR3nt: TGTGCCAGCAGTGAATTTCAGGGGGCACAGGGGGAGCCCCAGCATTTT
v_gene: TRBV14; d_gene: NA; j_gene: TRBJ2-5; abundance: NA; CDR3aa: CASSHPWGTQKKETQYF; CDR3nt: TGTGCCAGCAGCCACCCCTGGGGGACTCAGAAAAAAGAGACCCAGTACTTC
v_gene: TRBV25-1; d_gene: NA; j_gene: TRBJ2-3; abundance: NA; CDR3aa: CASSDIGWWGPSTDTQYF; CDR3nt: TGTGCCAGCAGTGACATCGGGTGGTGGGGACCCAGCACAGATACGCAGTATTTT
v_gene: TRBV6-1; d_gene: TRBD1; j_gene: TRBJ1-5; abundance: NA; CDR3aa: CASSEARRGRLQPQHF; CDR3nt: TGTGCCAGCAGTGAAGCACGCAGGGGGCGGTTGCAGCCCCAGCATTTT
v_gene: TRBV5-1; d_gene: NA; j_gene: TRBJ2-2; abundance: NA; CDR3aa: CASAPGSGETGELFF; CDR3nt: TGCGCCAGCGCCCCGGGTAGTGGTGAAACCGGGGAGCTGTTTTTT
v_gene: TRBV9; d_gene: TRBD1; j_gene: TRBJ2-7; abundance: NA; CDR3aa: CASSATGGPAYEQYF; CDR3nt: TGTGCCAGCAGCGCCACAGGGGGCCCGGCCTACGAGCAGTACTTC
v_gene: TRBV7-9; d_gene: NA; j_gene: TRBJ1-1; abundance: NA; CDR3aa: CASSVSDGGHEAFF; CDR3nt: TGTGCCAGCAGCGTCAGCGACGGCGGGCATGAAGCTTTCTTT
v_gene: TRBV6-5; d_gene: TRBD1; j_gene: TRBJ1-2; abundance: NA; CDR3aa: CASSSGQGYGYTF; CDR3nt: TGTGCCAGCAGTTCCGGACAGGGCTATGGCTACACCTTC
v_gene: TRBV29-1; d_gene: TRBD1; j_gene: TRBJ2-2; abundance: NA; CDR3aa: CSVRQGNTGELFF; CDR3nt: TGCAGCGTCAGACAGGGGAACACCGGGGAGCTGTTTTTT
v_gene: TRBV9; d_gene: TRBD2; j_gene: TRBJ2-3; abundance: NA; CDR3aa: CASSVGAGRTDTQYF; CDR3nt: TGTGCCAGCAGCGTGGGAGCGGGGCGCACAGATACGCAGTATTTT
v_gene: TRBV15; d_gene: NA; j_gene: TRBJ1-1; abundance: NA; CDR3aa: CATSRDPGMNTEAFF; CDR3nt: TGTGCCACCAGCAGAGATCCAGGGATGAACACTGAAGCTTTCTTT
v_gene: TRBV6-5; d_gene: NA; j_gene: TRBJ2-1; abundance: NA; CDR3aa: CASSYEAPTIYNEQFF; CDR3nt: TGTGCCAGCAGTTACGAGGCCCCGACAATTTACAATGAGCAGTTCTTC
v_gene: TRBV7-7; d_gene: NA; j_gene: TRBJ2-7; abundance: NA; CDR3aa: CASSISPSYEQYF; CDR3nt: TGTGCCAGCAGCATTAGTCCCTCCTACGAGCAGTACTTC
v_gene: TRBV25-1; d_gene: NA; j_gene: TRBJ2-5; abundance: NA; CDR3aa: CASSELVAEETQYF; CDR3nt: TGTGCCAGCAGTGAACTAGTAGCGGAAGAGACCCAGTACTTC
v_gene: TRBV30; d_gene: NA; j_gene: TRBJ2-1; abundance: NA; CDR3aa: CAWSVSGTPYNEQFF; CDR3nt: TGTGCCTGGAGTGTCTCGGGGACTCCCTACAATGAGCAGTTCTTC
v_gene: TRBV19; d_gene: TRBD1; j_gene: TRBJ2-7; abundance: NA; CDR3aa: CATRYMGQGSYEQYF; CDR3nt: TGTGCCACGAGATACATGGGACAGGGCTCCTACGAGCAGTACTTC
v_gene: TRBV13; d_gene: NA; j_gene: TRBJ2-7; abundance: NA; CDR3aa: CASSLEGGTEPYEQYF; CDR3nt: TGTGCCAGCAGCTTAGAGGGGGGCACGGAACCCTACGAGCAGTACTTC
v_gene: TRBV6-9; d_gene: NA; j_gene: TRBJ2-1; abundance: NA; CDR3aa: CASSYSLSRNEQFF; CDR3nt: TGTGCCAGCAGTTACTCTCTCAGCCGCAATGAGCAGTTCTTC
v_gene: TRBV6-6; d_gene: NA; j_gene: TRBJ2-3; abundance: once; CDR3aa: CASSSPAGNTDTQYF; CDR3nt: TGTGCCAGCAGTTCCCCAGCCGGGAACACAGATACGCAGTATTTT
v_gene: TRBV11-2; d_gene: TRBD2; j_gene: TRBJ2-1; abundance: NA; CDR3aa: CASSPLGLEVHEQFF; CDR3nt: TGTGCCAGCAGCCCACTGGGACTAGAAGTTCATGAGCAGTTCTTC
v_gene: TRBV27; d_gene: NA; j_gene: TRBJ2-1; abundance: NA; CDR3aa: CASSPLDSGVQFF; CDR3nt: TGTGCCAGCAGCCCCCTCGATAGCGGAGTGCAGTTCTTC
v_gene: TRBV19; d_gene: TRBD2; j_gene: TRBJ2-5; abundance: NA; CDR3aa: CASSTRPLAGGSWQETQYF; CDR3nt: TGTGCCAGTAGTACTCGCCCCCTAGCGGGAGGATCATGGCAAGAGACCCAGTACTTC
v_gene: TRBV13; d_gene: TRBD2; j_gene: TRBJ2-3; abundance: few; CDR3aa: CASSLFGAGGPKGTDTQYF; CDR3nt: TGTGCCAGCAGCTTATTTGGGGCGGGAGGGCCAAAGGGCACAGATACGCAGTATTTT
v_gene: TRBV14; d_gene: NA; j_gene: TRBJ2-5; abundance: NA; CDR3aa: CASSPHGPGQETQYF; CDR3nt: TGTGCCAGCAGCCCCCATGGACCGGGCCAAGAGACCCAGTACTTC
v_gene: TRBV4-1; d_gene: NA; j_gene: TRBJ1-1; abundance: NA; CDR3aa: CASSQDLRGIAEAFF; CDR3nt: TGCGCCAGCAGCCAAGATCTACGGGGGATTGCTGAAGCTTTCTTT
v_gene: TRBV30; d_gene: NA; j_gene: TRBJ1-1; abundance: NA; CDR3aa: CAWSVPRSVWSTNTEAFF; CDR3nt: TGTGCCTGGAGTGTACCAAGGAGTGTGTGGAGCACGAACACTGAAGCTTTCTTT
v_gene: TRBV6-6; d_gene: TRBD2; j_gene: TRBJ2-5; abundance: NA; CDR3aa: CASSPSGSWETQYF; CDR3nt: TGTGCCAGCAGTCCTAGCGGGAGTTGGGAGACCCAGTACTTC